This T cell receptor beta chain comes out of a study of blood T cell repertoires in COVID-19. As for the study in general: The United States, Italy and Spain supplied acute and convalescent COVID-19 samples.

In the source study's methods: Estimated nucleated cell counts came from reference gene primer amplification. Sequenced by immunoSEQ multiplex PCR; TCRdb stores in-frame clones only, minus some. That table supplies the V and J calls and clone size; D and trimming were determined from the DNA. This repertoire shows tens of thousands of clones, approximately 84% found once; its top ten account for approximately 2.4%. V was trimmed by 8 bases and J by 8 bases, leaving 7 bases between them. CDR1 is SNHLY, CDR2 FYNNEI, per germline. There are 11 residues in the CDR3. Sequencing used peripheral blood. The rearrangement uses TRBV2 and TRBJ1-6; D perhaps matches TRBD1 (5 bases). This receptor was identified in a man aged 50-59 years with acute or convalescent COVID-19. CDR3 sequence: CASSRDSPLHF. The CDR3 coding sequence is TGTGCCAGCTCCAGGGATTCACCCCTCCACTTT. Based on the CDR3 plus reference TRBV2 and TRBJ1-6, the full variable domain is EPEVTQTPSHQVTQMGQEVILRCVPISNHLYFYWYRQILGQKVEFLVSFYNNEISEKSEIFDDQFSVERPDGSNFTLKIRSTKLEDSAMYFCASSRDSPLHFGNGTRLTVT.